The 6 T cell receptor beta chains below were found in one sample sequenced in a study of T cells expressing NK-cell markers. TCRdb re-called the 5' RACE reads and catalogs CDR3 proteins one per entry, DNA excluded. In all, the sample yields about 160,000 distinct CDR3 sequences. The specimen was blood T cells: a sorted CD56 or NKG2C T cell subset, CD4+ or CD8+ T cells, or bulk PBMC T cells (not recorded which). The receptor source for this set is a woman aged 18 to 75 in good health.

The chain employs TRBV19 and TRBJ2-2; TCRdb picks TRBD2, but there is no DNA to check that call. Germline V CDR1 and CDR2: LNHDA, SQIVND (reference sequence). The CDR3 runs to 13 residues. CDR3 sequence: CASSTRAQGELFF.

This chain uses TRBV5-1 with TRBJ1-5; no DNA is available, so the TRBD1 call from TCRdb remains unchecked. The CDR3 runs 15 residues. The germline V gene has CDR1 SGHRS and CDR2 YFSETQ. This CDR3 reads CASSPSQGRNQPQHF. Drawing the rest from reference TRBV5-1 and TRBJ1-5, the complete variable domain is KAGVTQTPRYLIKTRGQQVTLSCSPISGHRSVSWYQQTPGQGLQFLFEYFSETQRNKGNFPGRFSGRQFSNSRSEMNVSTLELGDSALYLCASSPSQGRNQPQHFGDGTRLSIL.

The chain joins TRBV6-1 to TRBJ1-6; TCRdb returns TRBD1, unconfirmable since there is no DNA. CDR1 and CDR2 from the germline V gene are MNHNS and SASEGT. CDR3 size: 13 residues. The CDR3 is CASSRDSDSPLHF.

This chain links TRBV12-3 or TRBV12-4 with TRBJ1-1. The CDR3 is 17 residues long. The CDR3 sequence is CASSLAQGYLQNTEAFF.

This chain links TRBV7-3 with TRBJ2-2; lacking DNA, the TRBD1 call made by TCRdb goes unchecked. The CDR3 length is 14 residues. Per germline, CDR1 SGHTA and CDR2 FQGTGA. This CDR3 reads CASSLRDRYGELFF.

The chain combines TRBV20-1 with TRBJ2-7; TCRdb outputs TRBD2, but without DNA this stays unchecked. The CDR3 covers 17 residues. Per germline, CDR1 DFQATT and CDR2 SNEGSKA (reference sequence). The CDR3 loop reads CSARVTWGSGNSYEQYF.